The rows below give T cell receptor beta chains drawn from one sample of a study of blood T cell repertoires in COVID-19. Generated by immunoSEQ multiplex PCR, the TCRdb table keeps only in-frame clones and is missing some. The profile covers around 150,000 clones, with 65% to 85% appearing a single time and about 8.9% taken by the ten largest. The sequenced sample was peripheral blood. These receptor sequences come from a man younger than 40 with COVID-19, enrolled during active disease. Each CDR3 is given with its conserved first and last residue. The D gene is left open where the match is weak. The listing skips clone size in some rows; elsewhere it reads once, few, many or a size class.

j_call v_call clone_size d_call cdr3_aa cdr3_nt
TRBJ2-7 TRBV6-5 - TRBD1 CASVRTGWRREQYF TGTGCCAGCGTTCGGACAGGCTGGAGGAGAGAGCAGTACTTC
TRBJ2-2 TRBV4-2 - TRBD1 CASSQVGTGDTGELFF TGTGCCAGCAGCCAAGTGGGGACAGGGGACACCGGGGAGCTGTTTTTT
TRBJ2-7 TRBV4-1 - - CASSPGGAYEQYF TGCGCCAGCAGCCCCGGAGGCGCCTACGAGCAGTACTTC
TRBJ2-1 TRBV7-3 - TRBD2 CASSSGTSGLYNEQFF TGTGCCAGCAGCTCCGGGACTAGCGGACTCTACAATGAGCAGTTCTTC
TRBJ2-3 TRBV28 - TRBD2 CASTKLAGGSTDTQYF TGTGCCAGCACCAAACTAGCGGGAGGGAGCACAGATACGCAGTATTTT
TRBJ2-3 TRBV28 - - CASSLSSTDTQYF TGTGCCAGCAGTTTATCTAGCACAGATACGCAGTATTTT
TRBJ2-6 TRBV7-2 - TRBD1 CASSLVGRGQGANVLTF TGTGCCAGCAGCTTAGTCGGCAGGGGGCAAGGGGCCAACGTCCTGACTTTC
TRBJ2-6 TRBV29-1 - - CSVGEAGSGANVLTF TGCAGCGTGGGGGAGGCCGGTTCTGGGGCCAACGTCCTGACTTTC
TRBJ1-1 TRBV19 - - CASSINSRSQAFF TGTGCCAGTAGTATTAATTCGCGGTCCCAAGCTTTCTTT
TRBJ1-2 TRBV29-1 - - CSVAGRADGNGYTF TGCAGCGTTGCAGGCAGGGCCGATGGGAATGGCTACACCTTC
TRBJ1-1 TRBV9 few - CASSGSRGGTEAFF TGTGCCAGCAGCGGATCTAGGGGGGGTACTGAAGCTTTCTTT
TRBJ1-3 TRBV30 - - CAWSRLSSGNTIYF TGTGCCTGGAGCCGACTTAGCTCTGGAAACACCATATATTTT
TRBJ2-3 TRBV3-1/TRBV3-2 - TRBD1 CASSFSTGETQYF TGTGCCAGCAGCTTCTCAACAGGGGAAACGCAGTATTTT
TRBJ1-1 TRBV30 - - CAWSGGRQGSDTEAFF TGTGCCTGGAGTGGGGGTCGGCAGGGTTCCGACACTGAAGCTTTCTTT
TRBJ1-2 TRBV10-3 - TRBD1 CAISTQGANSYGYTF TGTGCCATCAGTACACAGGGGGCCAACTCCTATGGCTACACCTTC
TRBJ1-5 TRBV6-5 - - CASSPGQVNQPQHF TGTGCCAGCAGTCCAGGACAAGTCAATCAGCCCCAGCATTTT
TRBJ2-5 TRBV24-1 - TRBD1 CATSDHRGNQETQYF TGTGCCACCAGTGATCACAGGGGCAACCAAGAGACCCAGTACTTC